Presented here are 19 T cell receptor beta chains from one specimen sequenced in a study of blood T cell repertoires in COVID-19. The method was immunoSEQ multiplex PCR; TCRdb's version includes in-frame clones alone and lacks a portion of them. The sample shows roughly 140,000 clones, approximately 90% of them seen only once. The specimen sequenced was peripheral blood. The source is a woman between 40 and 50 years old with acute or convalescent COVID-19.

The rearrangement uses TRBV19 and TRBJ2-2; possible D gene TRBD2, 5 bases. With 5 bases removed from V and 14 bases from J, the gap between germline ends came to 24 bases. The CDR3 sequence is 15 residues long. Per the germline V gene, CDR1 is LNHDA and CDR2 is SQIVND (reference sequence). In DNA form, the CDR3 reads TGTGCCAGTAGTTCCCGAATCTTAGCGACAAGGCTTCTGTTTTTT. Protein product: CASSSRILATRLLFF.

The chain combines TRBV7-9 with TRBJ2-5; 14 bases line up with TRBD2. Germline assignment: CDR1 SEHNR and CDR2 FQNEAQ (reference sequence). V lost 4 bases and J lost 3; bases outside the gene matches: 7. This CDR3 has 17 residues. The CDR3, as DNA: TGTGCCAGCAGCTACGGACTAGCGGGGGGCCGGGAAGAGACCCAGTACTTC. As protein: CASSYGLAGGREETQYF. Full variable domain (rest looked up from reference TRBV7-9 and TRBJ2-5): DTGVSQNPRHKITKRGQNVTFRCDPISEHNRLYWYRQTLGQGPEFLTYFQNEAQLEKSRLLSDRFSAERPKGSFSTLEIQRTEQGDSAMYLCASSYGLAGGREETQYFGPGTRLLVL.

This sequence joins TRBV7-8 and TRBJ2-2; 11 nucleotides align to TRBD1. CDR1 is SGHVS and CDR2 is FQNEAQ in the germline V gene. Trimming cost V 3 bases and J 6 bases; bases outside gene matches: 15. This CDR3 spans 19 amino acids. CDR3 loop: CASSFRTGGWSGAAGELFF. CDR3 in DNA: TGTGCCAGCAGCTTTCGGACAGGGGGCTGGTCCGGCGCCGCCGGGGAGCTGTTTTTT.

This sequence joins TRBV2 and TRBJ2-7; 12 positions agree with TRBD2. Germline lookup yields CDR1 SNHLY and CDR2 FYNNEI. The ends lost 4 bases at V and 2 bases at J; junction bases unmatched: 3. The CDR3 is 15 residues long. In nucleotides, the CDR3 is TGTGCCAGCAGTGGGACTAGCGGGGACCCCTACGAGCAGTACTTC. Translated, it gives CASSGTSGDPYEQYF.

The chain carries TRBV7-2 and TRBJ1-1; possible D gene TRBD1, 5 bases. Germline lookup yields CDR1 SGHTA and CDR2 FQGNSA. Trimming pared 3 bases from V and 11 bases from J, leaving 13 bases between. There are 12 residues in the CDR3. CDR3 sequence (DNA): TGTGCCAGCAGCTTCTCTGGGGGGAGCGCTTTCTTT. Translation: CASSFSGGSAFF.

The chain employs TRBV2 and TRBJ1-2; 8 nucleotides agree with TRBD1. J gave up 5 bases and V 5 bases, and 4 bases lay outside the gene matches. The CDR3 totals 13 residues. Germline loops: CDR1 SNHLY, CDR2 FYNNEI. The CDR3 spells CASSTQGAYGYTF. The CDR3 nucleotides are TGTGCCAGCAGTACTCAGGGGGCATATGGCTACACCTTC.

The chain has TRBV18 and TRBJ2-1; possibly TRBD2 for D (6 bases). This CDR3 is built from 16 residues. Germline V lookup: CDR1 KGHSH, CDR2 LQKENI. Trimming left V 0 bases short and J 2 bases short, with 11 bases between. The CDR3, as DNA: TGTGCCAGCTCACCACCTACGGCGGGAACCTACAATGAGCAGTTCTTC. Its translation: CASSPPTAGTYNEQFF.

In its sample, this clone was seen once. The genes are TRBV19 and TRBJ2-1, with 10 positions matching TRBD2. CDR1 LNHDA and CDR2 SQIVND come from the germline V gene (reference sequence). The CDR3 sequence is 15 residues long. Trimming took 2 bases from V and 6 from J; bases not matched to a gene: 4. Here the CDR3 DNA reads TGTGCCAGTAGTATACTAGCGGGAGAGACCAATGAGCAGTTCTTC. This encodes CASSILAGETNEQFF.

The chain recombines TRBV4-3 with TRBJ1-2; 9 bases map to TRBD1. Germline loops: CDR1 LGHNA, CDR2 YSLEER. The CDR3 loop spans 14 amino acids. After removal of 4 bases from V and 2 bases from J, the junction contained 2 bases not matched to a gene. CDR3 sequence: CASSRDRVNYGYTF. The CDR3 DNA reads TGCGCCAGCAGCCGGGACAGGGTAAACTATGGCTACACCTTC.

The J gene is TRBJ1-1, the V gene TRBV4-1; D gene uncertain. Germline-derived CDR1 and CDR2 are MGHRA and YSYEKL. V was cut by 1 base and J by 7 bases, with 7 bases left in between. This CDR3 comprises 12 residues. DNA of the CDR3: TGCGCCAGCAGCCAAGGGGCAGATGAAGCTTTCTTT. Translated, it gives CASSQGADEAFF.

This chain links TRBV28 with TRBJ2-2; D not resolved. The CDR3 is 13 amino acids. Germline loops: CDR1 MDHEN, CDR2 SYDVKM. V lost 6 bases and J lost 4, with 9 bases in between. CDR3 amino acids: CASRRGPTGELFF. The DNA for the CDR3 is TGTGCCAGCAGACGTGGGCCCACCGGGGAGCTGTTTTTT.

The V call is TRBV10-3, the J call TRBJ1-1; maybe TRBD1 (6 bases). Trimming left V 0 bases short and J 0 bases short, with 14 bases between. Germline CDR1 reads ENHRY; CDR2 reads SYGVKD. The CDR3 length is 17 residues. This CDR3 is CAISESKQGRVNTEAFF. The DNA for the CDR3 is TGTGCCATCAGTGAGTCCAAGCAGGGGAGGGTGAACACTGAAGCTTTCTTT.

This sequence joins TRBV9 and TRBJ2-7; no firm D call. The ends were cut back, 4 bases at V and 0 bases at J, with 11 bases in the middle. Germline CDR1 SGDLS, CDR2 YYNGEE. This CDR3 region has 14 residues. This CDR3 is CASSKRGYSYEQYF. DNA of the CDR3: TGTGCCAGCAGCAAGCGTGGTTACTCCTACGAGCAGTACTTC.

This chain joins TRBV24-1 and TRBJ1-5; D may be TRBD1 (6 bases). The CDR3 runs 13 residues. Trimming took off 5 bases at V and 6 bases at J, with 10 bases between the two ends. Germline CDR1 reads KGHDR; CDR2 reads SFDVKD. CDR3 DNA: TGTGCCACCAGTGCGGGGGGCGGTCAGCCCCAGCATTTT. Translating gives CATSAGGGQPQHF.

CDR3 loop: CASSQDYTLNYGYTF. CDR3 nucleotide sequence: TGCGCCAGCAGCCAAGATTACACCCTCAACTATGGCTACACCTTC. The chain is built from TRBV4-1 and TRBJ1-2; the D is unclear. Trimming pared 0 bases from V and 2 bases from J, leaving 10 bases between. Germline V gene data show CDR1 as MGHRA and CDR2 as YSYEKL. This CDR3 has 15 amino acids.

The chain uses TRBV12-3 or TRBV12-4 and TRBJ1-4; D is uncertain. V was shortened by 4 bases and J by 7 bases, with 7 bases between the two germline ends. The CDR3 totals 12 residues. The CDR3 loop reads CASSWAGEKLFF. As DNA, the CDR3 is TGTGCCAGCAGTTGGGCAGGTGAAAAACTGTTTTTT.

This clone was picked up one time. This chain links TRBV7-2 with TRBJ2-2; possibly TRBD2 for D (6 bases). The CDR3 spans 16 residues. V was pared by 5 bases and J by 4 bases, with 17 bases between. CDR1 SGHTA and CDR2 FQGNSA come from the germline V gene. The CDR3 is CASSTLLGRGTGELFF. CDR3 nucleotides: TGTGCCAGCAGCACCTTGCTCGGGCGGGGCACCGGGGAGCTGTTTTTT.

The CDR3 region is CASSQRLAGEGEQFF. The CDR3 nucleotides read TGTGCCAGCTCACAACGACTAGCGGGGGAGGGTGAGCAGTTCTTC. The V gene is TRBV18, the J gene TRBJ2-1, with TRBD2 matching 12 bases. Unmatched junction bases numbered 7, after V lost 4 bases and J lost 9 bases. CDR3 length: 15 amino acids. The V gene's germline CDR1 is KGHSH and CDR2 LQKENI.

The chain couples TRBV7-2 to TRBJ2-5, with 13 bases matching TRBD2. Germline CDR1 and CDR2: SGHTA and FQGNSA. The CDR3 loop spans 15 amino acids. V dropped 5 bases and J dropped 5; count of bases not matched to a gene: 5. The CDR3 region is CASSPTTSGRETQYF. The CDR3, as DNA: TGTGCCAGCAGCCCGACGACTAGCGGGAGGGAGACCCAGTACTTC.